What follows is one TCR beta chain and its context. The V end lost 4 bases, the J end lost 0 bases, and 16 bases lay between the germline ends. Germline CDR1 and CDR2: SNHLY and FYNNEI. The CDR3 is 17 amino acids. The source of the sample is a study of cytotoxic CD8 clonotypes in ibrutinib-treated CLL. This table comes from immunoSEQ multiplex PCR, and its TCRdb copy is limited to in-frame clones, with some not included. The sample includes almost 250,000 clones, roughly 74% seen only once; the top ten take about 16%. This rearrangement joins TRBV2 to TRBJ1-5; no clear D gene. This TCR was sampled from a human donor with chronic lymphocytic leukemia. The sample in question was PBMCs, obtained after 24 months of ibrutinib treatment. In DNA, the CDR3 is TGTGCCAGCAGTGGTGGGCAGAGACGGTATAGCAATCAGCCCCAGCATTTT. Residues: CASSGGQRRYSNQPQHF. Using reference TRBV2 and TRBJ1-5 for the parts outside the CDR3, the full variable domain is EPEVTQTPSHQVTQMGQEVILRCVPISNHLYFYWYRQILGQKVEFLVSFYNNEISEKSEIFDDQFSVERPDGSNFTLKIRSTKLEDSAMYFCASSGGQRRYSNQPQHFGDGTRLSIL.